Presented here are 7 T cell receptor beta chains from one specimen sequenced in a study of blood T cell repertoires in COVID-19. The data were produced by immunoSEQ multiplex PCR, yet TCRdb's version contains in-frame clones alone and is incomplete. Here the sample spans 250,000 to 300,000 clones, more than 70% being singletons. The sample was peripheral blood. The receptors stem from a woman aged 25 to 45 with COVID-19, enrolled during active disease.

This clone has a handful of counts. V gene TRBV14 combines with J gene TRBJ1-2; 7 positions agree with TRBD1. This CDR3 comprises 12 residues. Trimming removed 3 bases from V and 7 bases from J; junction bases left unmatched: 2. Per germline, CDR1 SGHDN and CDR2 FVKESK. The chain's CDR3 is CASSHNRGGYTF. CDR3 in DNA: TGTGCCAGCAGCCATAACAGGGGTGGCTACACCTTC.

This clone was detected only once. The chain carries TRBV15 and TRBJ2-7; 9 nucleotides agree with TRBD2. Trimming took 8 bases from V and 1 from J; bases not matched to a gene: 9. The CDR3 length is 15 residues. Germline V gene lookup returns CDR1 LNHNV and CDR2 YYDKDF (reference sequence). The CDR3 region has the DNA TGTGCCACCCGGCCGACTAGCGGCCTTTCCTACGAGCAGTACTTC. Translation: CATRPTSGLSYEQYF.

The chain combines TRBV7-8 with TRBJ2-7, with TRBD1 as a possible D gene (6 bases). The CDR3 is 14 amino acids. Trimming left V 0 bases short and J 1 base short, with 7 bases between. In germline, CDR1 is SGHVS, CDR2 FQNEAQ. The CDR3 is CASSLATGSYEQYF. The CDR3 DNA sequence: TGTGCCAGCAGCTTAGCTACAGGGTCCTACGAGCAGTACTTC.

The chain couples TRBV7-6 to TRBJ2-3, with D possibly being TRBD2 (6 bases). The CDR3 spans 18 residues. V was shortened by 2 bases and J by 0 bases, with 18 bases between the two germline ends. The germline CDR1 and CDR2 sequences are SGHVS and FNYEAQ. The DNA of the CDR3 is TGTGCCAGCAGCTTAAGGGCTCCGGGAGTGGTTAGCACAGATACGCAGTATTTT. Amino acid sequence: CASSLRAPGVVSTDTQYF.

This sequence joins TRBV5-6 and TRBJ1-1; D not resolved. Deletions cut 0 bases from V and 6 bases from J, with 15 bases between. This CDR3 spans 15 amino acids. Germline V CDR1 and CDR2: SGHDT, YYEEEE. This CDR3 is CASSLVPGSLAEAFF. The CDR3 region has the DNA TGTGCCAGCAGCTTGGTGCCGGGGAGTCTTGCTGAAGCTTTCTTT. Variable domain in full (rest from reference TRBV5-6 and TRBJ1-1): DAGVTQSPTHLIKTRGQQVTLRCSPKSGHDTVSWYQQALGQGPQFIFQYYEEEERQRGNFPDRFSGHQFPNYSSELNVNALLLGDSALYLCASSLVPGSLAEAFFGQGTRLTVV.

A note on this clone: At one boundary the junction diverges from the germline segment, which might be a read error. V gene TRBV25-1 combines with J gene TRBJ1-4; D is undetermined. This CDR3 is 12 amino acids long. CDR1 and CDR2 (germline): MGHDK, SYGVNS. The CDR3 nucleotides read TGTGCCAGCAGTGAATCACTTGAAGAACTGTTTTTT. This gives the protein CASSESLEELFF. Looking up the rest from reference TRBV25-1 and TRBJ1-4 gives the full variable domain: EADIYQTPRYLVIGTGKKITLECSQTMGHDKMYWYQQDPGMELHLIHYSYGVNSTEKGDLSSESTVSRIRTEHFPLTLESARPSHTSQYLCASSESLEELFFGSGTQLSVL.

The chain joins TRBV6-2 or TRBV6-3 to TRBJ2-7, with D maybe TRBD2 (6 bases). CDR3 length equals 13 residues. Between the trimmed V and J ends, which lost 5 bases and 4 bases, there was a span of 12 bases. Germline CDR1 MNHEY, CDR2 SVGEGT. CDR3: CASSRGMPYEQYF. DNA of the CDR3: TGTGCCAGCAGTCGGGGGATGCCGTACGAGCAGTACTTC.